The 4 T cell receptor beta chains below come from one sample, sequenced in a study of T cells after yellow fever vaccination. TCRdb analysed the 5' RACE reads with MiXCR anew, one entry per CDR3 protein. The table records 510,000 or so distinct CDR3 sequences, about 19% of them present only once. The sequences come from PBMCs, collected 15 days after the yellow fever booster vaccination. These receptor sequences come from a man aged 25-40 years who received the YFV17D yellow fever vaccine.

This clonotype was recorded at least ten times. An end of the junction differs from the germline gene, which may be a read error. The rearrangement joins TRBV5-1 to TRBJ2-3; D might be TRBD1 (6 bases). The CDR3 totals 14 residues. Germline lookup yields CDR1 SGHRS and CDR2 YFSETQ. This CDR3 is CASSSGQSTDTQYF. Here the CDR3 DNA reads TGTGCCAGCAGCTCTGGACAGAGCACAGATACGCAGTATTTT. Full variable domain (rest looked up from reference TRBV5-1 and TRBJ2-3): KAGVTQTPRYLIKTRGQQVTLSCSPISGHRSVSWYQQTPGQGLQFLFEYFSETQRNKGNFPGRFSGRQFSNSRSEMNVSTLELGDSALYLCASSSGQSTDTQYFGPGTRLTVL.

The V call is TRBV30, the J call TRBJ2-1; D ambiguous. The CDR3 length is 11 residues. V was shortened by 0 bases and J by 11 bases, with 8 bases between the two germline ends. Germline lookup yields CDR1 GTSNPN and CDR2 SVGIG (reference sequence). The CDR3 region is CAWSVPPKQFF. The CDR3, as DNA: TGTGCCTGGAGTGTACCCCCCAAGCAGTTCTTC.

This clonotype was observed a handful of times. The genes are TRBV19 and TRBJ2-7; the D is unclear. Trimming took 4 bases from V and 2 from J, leaving 12 bases between them. Germline-derived CDR1 and CDR2 are LNHDA and SQIVND (reference sequence). The CDR3 has 14 residues. The CDR3 region has the DNA TGTGCCAGTAGTAATGGCCGTGGGGCCTACGAGCAGTACTTC. Its translation is CASSNGRGAYEQYF.

This clonotype was counted a few times. V usage is TRBV7-8 and J usage is TRBJ2-5; no definite D call. The V gene's germline CDR1 is SGHVS and CDR2 FQNEAQ. V was clipped by 6 bases and J by 4 bases, with 9 bases between them. The CDR3 is 12 amino acids. CDR3 amino acids: CASSASLETQYF. The CDR3 nucleotides read TGTGCCAGCAGTGCCTCGCTAGAGACCCAGTACTTC.